A selection of T cell receptor beta chains follows, all from one sample in a study of T-cell reconstitution after alpha-beta-depleted transplantation in children. TCRdb called the PCR reads again in MiXCR, with one record for every CDR3 protein. The table includes some 600,000 distinct CDR3 sequences, approximately 13% detected once. The sequencing used PBMCs, mostly from graft donor cells, collected 360 days after TCRalphabeta/CD19-depleted stem cell transplant. The receptors were sampled from a male patient younger than 18 who had a stem cell transplant for acute myeloid leukemia, so the T cells may come from the graft donor. The CDR3 runs from the conserved cysteine through the conserved F or W. Fields, in order: D gene, clone size, J gene, V gene, CDR3 protein, CDR3 DNA. D genes are given only for firm matches. Some rows have no size entry. The others give once, few or many, or a class for an expanded clone.

TRBD1,.,TRBJ1-5,TRBV28,CASRSSDRGLYSNQPQHF,TGTGCCAGCAGATCATCGGACAGGGGGCTTTATAGCAATCAGCCCCAGCATTTT
TRBD1,.,TRBJ1-2,TRBV10-3,CAISGQGENYYGYTF,TGTGCCATCAGTGGACAGGGTGAGAACTACTATGGCTACACCTTC
.,many,TRBJ2-7,TRBV27,CASSFLGDAYEQYF,TGTGCCAGCAGTTTTTTGGGCGATGCCTACGAGCAGTACTTC
.,.,TRBJ2-7,TRBV7-6,CASSLGGSGGTYEQYF,TGTGCCAGCAGCTTAGGAGGGAGCGGAGGGACCTACGAGCAGTACTTC
TRBD2,few,TRBJ2-2,TRBV7-2,CASSLWSGGHVGELFF,TGTGCCAGCAGCTTATGGAGCGGGGGACACGTCGGGGAGCTGTTTTTT
.,.,TRBJ2-7,TRBV6-5,CASSYFPQFPRGSYEQYF,TGTGCCAGCAGTTATTTCCCCCAGTTCCCTCGAGGCTCCTACGAGCAGTACTTC
.,.,TRBJ2-2,TRBV7-9,CASSFPTSGGELFF,TGTGCCAGCAGCTTCCCGACTAGTGGCGGGGAGCTGTTTTTT
TRBD1,few,TRBJ2-7,TRBV28,CAGRTTGSYEQYF,TGTGCCGGCAGAACGACAGGGTCCTACGAGCAGTACTTC
.,few,TRBJ2-5,TRBV5-1,CASSLRSGQETQYF,TGCGCCAGCAGCTTGAGGTCCGGCCAAGAGACCCAGTACTTC
.,many,TRBJ2-2,TRBV9,CASSVSWTPNTGELFF,TGTGCCAGCAGCGTATCATGGACTCCGAACACCGGGGAGCTGTTTTTT
TRBD1,.,TRBJ1-2,TRBV19,CASQPGTGDGYTF,TGTGCCAGTCAACCCGGGACAGGGGATGGCTACACCTTC
.,.,TRBJ2-5,TRBV7-7,CASSLVRAAKETQYF,TGTGCTAGCAGCTTAGTCAGGGCGGCCAAAGAGACCCAGTACTTC
.,.,TRBJ1-1,TRBV29-1,CSAEDTEAFF,TGCAGCGCAGAGGACACTGAAGCTTTCTTT
.,few,TRBJ2-7,TRBV30,CAWSVSRLERGF,TGTGCCTGGAGTGTATCACGACTAGAACGAGGGTTC
.,.,TRBJ2-1,TRBV6-2/TRBV6-3,CASSYSRRDSNEQFF,TGTGCCAGCAGTTACTCGAGGCGGGACAGCAATGAGCAGTTCTTC
.,many,TRBJ2-2,TRBV20-1,CSAVIPRPGELFF,TGCAGTGCCGTCATACCCCGGCCCGGGGAGCTGTTTTTT
TRBD1,few,TRBJ2-7,TRBV5-1,CASSPRPGGMGEQYF,TGCGCCAGCAGCCCACGGCCAGGGGGTATGGGCGAGCAGTACTTC
TRBD2,few,TRBJ2-7,TRBV6-2/TRBV6-3,CASSLAGVTHEQYF,TGTGCCAGCAGTCTAGCGGGAGTAACCCACGAGCAGTACTTC
.,.,TRBJ1-2,TRBV21-1,CASTNLGDRVSRYGYTF,TGTGCCAGCACTAACCTGGGGGACAGGGTGAGTCGCTATGGCTACACCTTC
.,many,TRBJ2-2,TRBV5-1,CASSLGQATGELFF,TGCGCCAGCAGCTTGGGACAGGCCACCGGGGAGCTGTTTTTT
.,.,TRBJ2-7,TRBV5-1,CASSFDGYEQYF,TGCGCCAGCAGCTTTGACGGGTACGAGCAGTACTTC
.,many,TRBJ2-1,TRBV5-1,CASSLYNNEQFF,TGCGCCAGCAGCTTGTACAACAATGAGCAGTTCTTC
.,few,TRBJ2-3,TRBV7-2,CASSLAGTHPSTDTQYF,TGTGCCAGCAGCTTAGCGGGGACCCATCCCAGCACAGATACGCAGTATTTT
.,few,TRBJ2-1,TRBV28,CASSLRVGEQFF,TGTGCCAGCAGTTTAAGGGTGGGGGAGCAGTTCTTC
.,few,TRBJ2-7,TRBV9,CASSVVDWDEQYF,TGTGCCAGCAGCGTAGTTGATTGGGACGAGCAGTACTTC
.,many,TRBJ1-4,TRBV15,CATSRDTPTDSTNEKLFF,TGTGCCACCAGCAGAGATACCCCAACGGATTCAACTAATGAAAAACTGTTTTTT
TRBD2,many,TRBJ2-1,TRBV20-1,CSATSGTSRTYNEQFF,TGCAGTGCTACATCCGGGACTAGCAGAACCTACAATGAGCAGTTCTTC
.,many,TRBJ2-7,TRBV27,CASSLSETYEQYF,TGTGCCAGCAGTTTATCGGAAACCTACGAGCAGTACTTC
TRBD2,.,TRBJ2-3,TRBV7-9,CASSLLSQRERDTQYF,TGTGCCAGCAGCTTACTCAGCCAGCGGGAGAGGGATACGCAGTATTTT
TRBD2,.,TRBJ2-6,TRBV30,CAWSPGGSGANVLTF,TGTGCCTGGAGCCCCGGGGGGTCTGGGGCCAACGTCCTGACTTTC
TRBD2,few,TRBJ2-4,TRBV3-1,CASSQEGGSRYQNIQYF,TGTGCCAGCAGCCAAGAAGGCGGGAGCAGGTACCAAAACATTCAGTACTTC
TRBD2,.,TRBJ2-7,TRBV29-1,CSVALRRVLAGYRSYEQYF,TGCAGCGTTGCCCTGCGGAGGGTATTAGCGGGTTACCGATCCTACGAGCAGTACTTC
TRBD1,few,TRBJ2-3,TRBV4-3,CASSQDSGTAYSTDTQYF,TGCGCCAGCAGCCAAGATTCCGGGACAGCCTATAGCACAGATACGCAGTATTTT
TRBD1,few,TRBJ2-2,TRBV5-1,CASSEGQSGTGELFF,TGCGCCAGCAGCGAGGGACAGTCGGGAACCGGGGAGCTGTTTTTT
TRBD1,few,TRBJ2-2,TRBV9,CASSTRQGPFSNTGELFF,TGTGCCAGCAGCACTCGACAGGGTCCCTTTTCGAACACCGGGGAGCTGTTTTTT
TRBD1,few,TRBJ2-7,TRBV13,CASSEQGIPYEQYF,TGTGCCAGCAGCGAACAGGGGATCCCATACGAGCAGTACTTC
.,.,TRBJ2-7,TRBV4-3,CASSQGSAPLDEQYF,TGCGCCAGCAGCCAAGGTTCGGCCCCCCTCGACGAGCAGTACTTC
TRBD2,many,TRBJ2-2,TRBV19,CASSSGTSGRSTGELFF,TGTGCCAGTAGTTCCGGGACTAGCGGGAGAAGTACCGGGGAGCTGTTTTTT
.,.,TRBJ1-4,TRBV4-2,CASSQERGRRVFF,TGTGCCAGCAGCCAAGAACGAGGTCGACGGGTGTTTTTT
.,.,TRBJ2-7,TRBV3-1,CASSQGPSITHEQYF,TGTGCCAGCAGCCAAGGGCCTTCGATCACCCACGAGCAGTACTTC
.,many,TRBJ2-5,TRBV6-2/TRBV6-3,CASSYSQYGETQYF,TGTGCCAGCAGTTACAGCCAGTATGGAGAGACCCAGTACTTC
.,.,TRBJ2-1,TRBV27,CAIGLNQEFF,TGTGCCATTGGACTGAACCAAGAGTTCTTC
TRBD2,.,TRBJ2-3,TRBV20-1,CSARDRRELGTTDTQYF,TGCAGTGCTAGAGATAGGCGGGAGCTTGGGACCACAGATACGCAGTATTTT
TRBD2,many,TRBJ2-3,TRBV4-1,CASSQDYRGRTDTQYF,TGCGCCAGCAGCCAAGATTATCGCGGGAGGACAGATACGCAGTATTTT